Below, 21 T cell receptor beta chains from the same sample are listed, as sequenced in a study of blood T cell repertoires in COVID-19. Profiled with immunoSEQ multiplex PCR; TCRdb holds only in-frame clones, not every one. The sample holds roughly 82,000 clones, approximately 82% seen once. Material for sequencing was peripheral blood. Receptors originate from a woman aged 55-69 years with acute or convalescent COVID-19.

The chain employs TRBV10-1 and TRBJ2-7; TRBD2 agrees at 7 bases. J gave up 0 bases and V 6 bases, and 5 bases lay outside the gene matches. The germline V gene has CDR1 WNHNN and CDR2 SYGVQD (reference sequence). This CDR3 is built from 14 residues. The CDR3 DNA reads as TGCGCCAGCAGCCTGACTAGCAGCTCCTACGAGCAGTACTTC. It yields the protein CASSLTSSSYEQYF.

The CDR3 DNA reads TGTGCCTGGAGTGTCGGGACAGGGGGCCGAGAAGCTTTCTTT. Its protein is CAWSVGTGGREAFF. The chain recombines TRBV30 with TRBJ1-1, with 12 bases that match TRBD1. This CDR3 is built from 14 residues. The trim removed 0 bases at V and 8 bases at J, leaving 4 bases unmatched. Germline V lookup: CDR1 GTSNPN, CDR2 SVGIG (reference sequence).

The chain uses TRBV24-1 and TRBJ2-1, with D perhaps matching TRBD1 (5 bases). V was pared by 5 bases and J by 7 bases, with 20 bases between. The length of the CDR3 is 16 residues. Germline values: CDR1 KGHDR, CDR2 SFDVKD. The CDR3 is CATSGVSGRRMNEQFF. The CDR3 nucleotides are TGTGCCACCAGTGGAGTGTCAGGGCGAAGGATGAATGAGCAGTTCTTC.

This clone has more than one count but fewer than ten. CDR3 in amino acids: CASSGLAVQETQYF. CDR3 sequence (DNA): TGTGCCAGTAGTGGGTTGGCGGTCCAAGAGACCCAGTACTTC. The chain has TRBV19 and TRBJ2-5; D is unresolved. Germline assignment: CDR1 LNHDA and CDR2 SQIVND (reference sequence). CDR3 length: 14 amino acids. V lost 5 bases and J 1 base, leaving 11 bases between the germline ends.

V is TRBV5-1 and J is TRBJ2-3; the D gene is possibly TRBD2 (6 bases). Germline CDR1 SGHRS, CDR2 YFSETQ. Trimming took 6 bases from V and 1 from J, leaving 15 bases between them. The CDR3 contains 15 residues. The CDR3 DNA sequence: TGCGCCAGCAAGGAGGGGCAGGTCGGCACAGATACGCAGTATTTT. Protein sequence: CASKEGQVGTDTQYF.

CDR3 nucleotide sequence: TGTGCCAGCAGCCCCCAAACAGGGGATTCACCCCTCCACTTT. This sequence encodes CASSPQTGDSPLHF. This rearrangement joins TRBV7-8 to TRBJ1-6; TRBD1 matches 7 bases. Looked up from germline, CDR1 is SGHVS and CDR2 is FQNEAQ. The CDR3 runs 14 residues. With 5 bases clipped from V and 8 bases from J, the junction kept 6 bases outside the gene matches.

The chain joins TRBV19 to TRBJ1-5, with 8 positions matching TRBD1. This CDR3 is built from 15 residues. Germline loops: CDR1 LNHDA, CDR2 SQIVND (reference sequence). V shed 6 bases, J shed 2 bases, and the junction held 6 bases outside the gene matches. Here the CDR3 reads CASRPSGGGNQPQHF. DNA of the CDR3: TGTGCCAGTAGGCCTTCAGGGGGCGGCAATCAGCCCCAGCATTTT.

This chain joins TRBV24-1 and TRBJ1-2, with D perhaps TRBD1 (6 bases). Trimming took 3 bases from V and 6 from J, leaving 13 bases between them. Germline CDR1 and CDR2: KGHDR and SFDVKD. The CDR3 is 14 amino acids. CDR3 region: CATSDPGQSDGYTF. CDR3 DNA: TGTGCCACCAGTGATCCCGGACAGTCGGATGGCTACACCTTC.

V gene TRBV6-1 combines with J gene TRBJ1-5; 7 bases line up with TRBD1. CDR1 is MNHNS and CDR2 is SASEGT in the germline V gene. V trimming: 1 base; J trimming: 1 base; junction bases outside the gene matches: 1. The CDR3 sequence is 15 residues long. The CDR3 is CASSEGQGSNQPQHF. In nucleotides, the CDR3 is TGTGCCAGCAGTGAAGGACAGGGAAGCAATCAGCCCCAGCATTTT.

The chain is built from TRBV12-3 or TRBV12-4 and TRBJ2-3; D uncertain. The V gene lost 3 bases and the J gene lost 6 bases, with 7 bases spanning the gap. CDR3 length: 12 residues. CDR3 amino acids: CASSFLKDTQYF. The CDR3 DNA reads as TGTGCCAGCAGTTTCCTAAAGGATACGCAGTATTTT.

The J gene is TRBJ2-5, the V gene TRBV9; 8 bases line up with TRBD1. The CDR3 consists of 13 residues. Germline V lookup: CDR1 SGDLS, CDR2 YYNGEE. V shed 4 bases, J shed 4 bases, and the junction held 3 bases outside the gene matches. The CDR3 sequence is CASSQGARETQYF. The CDR3 DNA follows: TGTGCCAGCAGCCAGGGGGCGAGAGAGACCCAGTACTTC.

The genes are TRBV24-1 and TRBJ2-2; unclear D gene. There are 16 residues in the CDR3. Germline V gene sequence: CDR1 KGHDR, CDR2 SFDVKD. Trimming removed 9 bases at V and 0 bases at J, with 16 bases between. The CDR3: CATANPYSTNTGELFF. Here the CDR3 DNA reads TGTGCCACCGCCAACCCTTACAGCACGAACACCGGGGAGCTGTTTTTT.

The chain joins TRBV2 to TRBJ2-7; 13 positions agree with TRBD2. Unmatched junction bases numbered 8, after V lost 3 bases and J lost 9 bases. Germline lookup yields CDR1 SNHLY and CDR2 FYNNEI. The CDR3 sequence is 15 residues long. The CDR3 sequence is CASSEAPGLAGRQYF. CDR3 bases: TGTGCCAGCAGTGAGGCCCCGGGACTAGCGGGAAGGCAGTACTTC.

The CDR3 DNA sequence: TGTGCCAGCAGCTTGGAGACAGGGGCCGATACGCAGTATTTT. As protein: CASSLETGADTQYF. The chain recombines TRBV7-9 with TRBJ2-3; 8 bases agree with TRBD1. Germline V gives CDR1 SEHNR, CDR2 FQNEAQ (reference sequence). The CDR3 consists of 14 residues. V was pared by 3 bases and J by 6 bases, with 5 bases of the junction left unmatched.

This chain connects TRBV12-3 or TRBV12-4 to TRBJ2-1, with TRBD2 matching over 8 bases. CDR3 length equals 13 residues. V was pared by 1 base and J by 14 bases, with 7 bases of the junction left unmatched. Written as DNA, the CDR3 is TGTGCCAGCAGTTTAGAGGCTAGCGGGTCAAAGTTCTTC. Translated, it gives CASSLEASGSKFF.

In nucleotides, the CDR3 is TGTGCCAGCAGCGTAGGGACAGGCGGACAAACCGGGGAGCTGTTTTTT. Residues: CASSVGTGGQTGELFF. This sequence joins TRBV9 and TRBJ2-2; 7 bases are a match to TRBD1. Germline lookup yields CDR1 SGDLS and CDR2 YYNGEE. The CDR3 consists of 16 residues. The V segment lost 0 bases and the J segment 5 bases; nucleotides outside the gene matches: 7.

V usage is TRBV19 and J usage is TRBJ1-5; perhaps TRBD1 as D (6 bases). The V gene's germline CDR1 is LNHDA and CDR2 SQIVND (reference sequence). The germline V and J ends were trimmed by 10 bases and 0 bases, with 19 bases remaining between them. The CDR3 runs to 16 residues. Here the CDR3 reads CATHRGGRPSNQPQHF. The DNA for the CDR3 is TGTGCCACCCATCGGGGGGGCAGACCTAGCAATCAGCCCCAGCATTTT.

This chain links TRBV3-1 (or the pseudogene TRBV3-2) with TRBJ2-2, with 8 bases aligning to TRBD2. The CDR3 contains 16 residues. Trimming took 3 bases from V and 2 from J; bases not matched to a gene: 5. The germline V gene has CDR1 LGHDT and CDR2 YNNKEL (reference sequence). The CDR3 loop reads CASSQRAGANTGELFF. The CDR3 coding sequence is TGTGCCAGCAGCCAGAGAGCGGGGGCAAACACCGGGGAGCTGTTTTTT.

The chain joins TRBV12-5 to TRBJ2-5; the match to TRBD2 covers 9 bases. The CDR3 has 15 residues. In germline, CDR1 is LGHNT, CDR2 FRNRAP. V lost 1 base to trimming and J lost 5 bases; unmatched junction nucleotides: 5. As DNA, the CDR3 is TGTGCTAGTGGTTTGGGCGGGGGGGCTTATGAGACCCAGTACTTC. It yields the protein CASGLGGGAYETQYF.

This clone was recorded once. The V call is TRBV5-6, the J call TRBJ2-3; 9 nucleotides line up with TRBD2. The CDR3 spans 16 residues. Germline loops: CDR1 SGHDT, CDR2 YYEEEE. Trimming cost V 0 bases and J 3 bases; bases outside gene matches: 5. The CDR3 nucleotides are TGTGCCAGCAGCTTGGCGGGAACTAGCGGGACAGATACGCAGTATTTT. Amino acids: CASSLAGTSGTDTQYF.

The chain links TRBV6-4 to TRBJ1-1; perhaps TRBD1 as D (6 bases). This CDR3 region has 13 residues. Germline CDR1 reads MRHNA; CDR2 reads SNTAGT. The V end was cut by 3 bases, the J end by 11 bases, with 16 bases between. Written as DNA, the CDR3 is TGTGCCAGCAGTGAGGGTTCTGGGACACGCGCTTTCTTT. Translated: CASSEGSGTRAFF.